The 6 T cell receptor beta chains below all came from one sample that was sequenced in a study of cytomegalovirus exposure and HLA in healthy donors. PCR amplification relied on 60 Vbeta primers (plus 13 Jbeta primers). Clones were read by immunoSEQ multiplex PCR, and TCRdb kept only the in-frame ones, dropping some. The sample consists of tens of thousands of clones, roughly 67% of them appearing once. Sequences were obtained from PBMCs. Receptors originate from a boy aged 10-17 years in good health and CMV-seropositive.

This clone was found a few times. The V call is TRBV19, the J call TRBJ2-1; maybe TRBD2 (5 bases). Germline V gene sequence: CDR1 LNHDA, CDR2 SQIVND (reference sequence). V shed 7 bases and J shed 9 bases, with 22 bases lying between them. The CDR3 loop spans 15 amino acids. The CDR3 DNA reads TGTGCCAGTACTCCGTATATGGGAATCGGGATTGAGCAGTTCTTC. Protein sequence: CASTPYMGIGIEQFF.

The chain recombines TRBV7-3 with TRBJ2-1; TRBD2 agrees at 10 bases. Trimming took 5 bases from V and 10 from J; bases not matched to a gene: 14. This CDR3 region has 16 residues. Germline CDR1 reads SGHTA; CDR2 reads FQGTGA. CDR3 DNA: TGTGCCAGCAGCCCTAGGGCTCTAGCGGGGGCCGACGAGCAGTTCTTC. Amino acids: CASSPRALAGADEQFF.

The V call is TRBV5-1, the J call TRBJ1-1, with D uncertain. Per germline, CDR1 SGHRS and CDR2 YFSETQ. The CDR3 is 17 amino acids. V was shortened by 0 bases and J by 0 bases, with 15 bases between the two germline ends. CDR3 region: CASSLEGVYLMNTEAFF. The CDR3 region has the DNA TGCGCCAGCAGCTTGGAGGGAGTCTATCTAATGAACACTGAAGCTTTCTTT. Full variable domain (rest looked up from reference TRBV5-1 and TRBJ1-1): KAGVTQTPRYLIKTRGQQVTLSCSPISGHRSVSWYQQTPGQGLQFLFEYFSETQRNKGNFPGRFSGRQFSNSRSEMNVSTLELGDSALYLCASSLEGVYLMNTEAFFGQGTRLTVV.

The chain is built from TRBV30 and TRBJ1-1; D gene uncertain. The V and J ends lost 4 bases and 11 bases respectively, with 11 bases between them. This CDR3 has 10 amino acids. Germline-derived CDR1 and CDR2 are GTSNPN and SVGIG (reference sequence). The CDR3 DNA sequence: TGTGCCTGGATCGAGACGCGGGCTTTCTTT. Encoded protein: CAWIETRAFF.

The chain is built from TRBV7-9 and TRBJ2-7; 9 bases are a match to TRBD1. This CDR3 is built from 17 residues. The ends lost 5 bases at V and 3 bases at J; junction bases unmatched: 14. CDR1 and CDR2 from the germline V gene are SEHNR and FQNEAQ (reference sequence). This chain's CDR3 is CASSPTIPGQGVYEQYF. Here the CDR3 DNA reads TGTGCCAGCAGCCCGACTATCCCGGGACAGGGTGTCTACGAGCAGTACTTC.

The chain carries TRBV18 and TRBJ2-7; TRBD1 matches 9 bases. With V trimmed by 2 bases and J by 6 bases, 5 bases remained unmatched. CDR3 length: 14 residues. CDR1 and CDR2 from the germline V gene are KGHSH and LQKENI. The chain's CDR3 is CASSPFGQGSEQYF. CDR3 nucleotide sequence: TGTGCCAGCTCACCATTTGGACAGGGGTCCGAGCAGTACTTC.